This section outlines one TCR beta chain sequence together with its context. Antigen: not known. There are 17 residues in the CDR3. Assay used: immunoSEQ multiplex PCR; TCRdb lists only in-frame clones, some missing. The repertoire consists of about 7,500 clones, with roughly 89% occurring once and the leading ten covering about 4%. The entry originates in a study of chemoradiotherapy in HPV16-positive cancers. Background on the study: A couple of HPV16-positive patients' cells yielded candidate HPV-specific clones and common motifs. Regarding the study as a whole: Candidate HPV-specific clones and E7-related TCR motifs grew in tumor during treatment.

The specimen was collected from a patient who underwent chemoradiotherapy. This receptor was identified in a human donor with HPV-associated anogenital cancer. The V gene is TRBV21-1, the J gene TRBJ2-1; the table assigns TRBD1, which was not confirmed against the DNA. TRBV21-1 is given as a pseudogene. CDR3 region: CASSKERGDSRGDEQFF. The CDR3 DNA reads TGTGCCAGCAGCAAAGAAAGGGGCGACTCCAGGGGTGATGAGCAGTTCTTC.